This T cell receptor beta chain is from a study of shared clonotypes between healthy human individuals. The wider study: Donors had three CD4 naive, three CD4 memory, two CD8 naive and one CD8 memory plate apiece. Study results and limitations: Researchers found naive subsets generally carried larger estimated richness than memory subsets.

For this clone: The antigen remains undetermined.

At deep level, the assay was performed. Method: immunoSEQ multiplex PCR; TCRdb's copy keeps in-frame clones and lacks some. The sample records approximately 720,000 clones, 92% being singletons. The germline CDR1 and CDR2 sequences are MNHEY and SVGAGI. The V and J ends lost 7 bases and 5 bases respectively, with 17 bases between them. The CDR3 has 14 amino acids. Naive CD8 cells lacked CD45RO, underwent positive selection for CCR7 and left out terminally differentiated effector memory CD45RA+ cells. Study donors comprised healthy, HIV-negative adults devoid of recent acute infection or vaccination. The V call is TRBV6-5, the J call TRBJ1-1; D is unclear. This receptor was taken from a man aged 25-45 years in good health. Sequencing was performed on naive CD8+ T cells sorted from blood. CDR3 region: CASILTFLGTEAFF. As DNA, the CDR3 is TGTGCCAGCATCTTAACCTTTCTTGGAACTGAAGCTTTCTTT.